This T cell receptor beta chain was recorded in a study of blood T cell repertoires in COVID-19. The overall study: Sample material is recorded as cDNA or gDNA derived from T cells, B-cell-depleted T cells, or PBMCs.

This CDR3 has 17 amino acids. The ends lost 3 bases at V and 9 bases at J; junction bases unmatched: 12. The germline V gene has CDR1 MNHEY and CDR2 SMNVEV (reference sequence). In this sample, this clone turned up a few times. Original processing notes: Amplification from reference gene primers served as the basis for estimated nucleated cell counts. TCRdb's table, derived via immunoSEQ multiplex PCR, lists solely in-frame clones and lacks some. V and J calls and clone size are copied from that table; D and trimming were computed from the DNA. The sample has more than 300,000 clones, 85% to 90% seen once.

Sequencing used peripheral blood. The TCR comes from a woman between 40 and 55 years old with COVID-19, enrolled during active disease. V gene TRBV27 combines with J gene TRBJ1-6; 9 bases map to TRBD1. The CDR3: CASSLNGVGTGSSPLHF. CDR3 sequence (DNA): TGTGCCAGCAGTTTGAACGGTGTCGGGACAGGGAGTTCACCCCTCCACTTT.